This T cell receptor (beta chain) was recovered during a study of T cells in Graves' hyperthyroidism and ophthalmopathy (dated by TCRdb to the late 2010s). Study-wide context: Peripheral blood was sampled at the time of initial diagnosis, prior to any treatment. A discovery cohort of 95 to 100 patients, 43 with Graves' ophthalmopathy and about 58 with stable Graves' hyperthyroidism, was used to find distinguishing TCR V-J signatures. Prospective prediction of ophthalmopathy was tested in an independent validation cohort of approximately 18 hyperthyroidism patients and around 16 patients who later progressed to ophthalmopathy. The roughly 94 discovery patients were randomly divided into training and test sets at a 7:3 ratio. In addition, the study compared T-cell repertoires in thyroid tissue and in blood from 6 or 7 Graves' hyperthyroidism patients. After blood sampling, hyperthyroidism patients were treated with methimazole at a starting dose of 30 mg daily, and ophthalmopathy patients were treated with high-dose intravenous methylprednisolone. The paper reports TCR Vbeta CDR3 sequencing of approximately 130 peripheral blood samples: 40 to 45 ophthalmopathy, fewer than 80 hyperthyroidism and around 17 progressor patients. Results the study describes overall, beyond this receptor: Blood samples also contained most of the expanded thyroid clonotypes (frequency above 0.001), which suggests that blood repertoires may reflect thyroid immune responses. A 13 V-J signature model separated ophthalmopathy from stable hyperthyroidism, with nearly 90% sensitivity and roughly 84% specificity in cross-validation and 80%/75% in testing. Sample size was not statistically predetermined, and investigators were not blinded to group allocation. In validation, the model predicted progression to ophthalmopathy with approximately 71% sensitivity and 72.22% specificity, a median of about six months before onset.

TCR beta CDR3 regions were amplified from RNA transcripts. The TCR CDR3 was subjected to a first round of RT-PCR using the HTBI primer set and the Qiagen OneStep RT-PCR kit. A second multiplex PCR round built the libraries, followed by size selection and purification. The libraries were sequenced on an Illumina HiSeq2000 using paired-end 100 bp reads. Per the original workflow: Raw data were processed with SOAPnuke, discarding reads with adapters, uncalled bases, mean Phred below 15, or no exact constant-primer or identifier match. High-quality paired reads were merged using COPE v1.2.5, and each unique nucleotide sequence was defined as a clonotype. MiTCR v1.1 was used to align clonotypes to the IMGT TRBV, TRBD and TRBJ reference segments. Analysis was restricted to V-J combinations with a frequency above 0.0001, which covered 98% to 99.2% of repertoires. A TCS score was defined as the ratio between F50 (clonal expansion) and ExV (chaos), using BLOSUM62-based TCRdist between CDR3 peptides within each V-J. Welch's t-statistics and random forest reduced just over 500 V-J features to 13, which were used in a naive Bayes classifier (R e1071). TCRdb itself trimmed the public reads at Q25 with fastp, ran MiXCR and retained productive beta chains. Here each entry gathers all rows of one CDR3 protein and keeps the most common genes and DNA. TCRdb's processing, not the study's, gives the V and J calls here. The sample table records about half a million distinct CDR3 sequences; roughly 20% of these occur just once. Roughly 29% of the sample is in the top ten clones.

This clonotype was counted ten times or more. No cognate antigen has been identified for it. Qualities for individual bases were not recorded, and no much larger clone is one base off. Stable Graves' hyperthyroidism was defined as no progression to ophthalmopathy during 18 months of follow-up. Hyperthyroidism patients were newly diagnosed, had a disease duration of under 2 months, and were aged 18 to 65 years. Patients with uncontrolled infections, other autoimmune diseases, pregnancy or lactation were excluded. Diagnoses were established on the basis of clinical symptoms, serum thyroxine and TRAb, thyroid ultrasound, and orbital computed tomography. Ficoll-Paque density gradient centrifugation was used to isolate PBMCs from around 9.1 ml of fresh peripheral blood. Trizol reagent was used to extract total RNA, and RNA quality was then checked on an Agilent 2100 Bioanalyzer. The germline V gene specifies MDHEN as CDR1 and SYDVKM as CDR2. The CDR3 runs 14 residues from the cysteine to the phenylalanine. Left in the record is the CDR3 DNA by itself, 42 bases read in frame from the first base. V is trimmed back by 4 bases and J by 7 bases, and the junction contains 4 bases that no gene match accounts for.

The sequence is built from TRBV28 and TRBJ1-6; 7 bases in the middle match TRBD1. Sequencing used blood. The TCR sequence derives from a man younger than 35 with Graves' hyperthyroidism. The nucleotides are TGTGCCAGCAGTTACAGGGGTGGGAATTCACCCCTCCACTTT. Its translation is CASSYRGGNSPLHF.